The clone carrying this TCR beta chain has a handful of counts. Its antigen is as yet unknown. TCRalpha and TCRbeta libraries used 5'RACE with constant-segment primers and UMIs. TCRdb independently ran MiXCR on the 5' RACE reads; one entry per CDR3 protein. Here the sample spans roughly 340,000 distinct CDR3 sequences, about 16% being singletons. This entry comes from a study of T-cell memory formation after mild COVID-19. Germline CDR1 and CDR2: DFQATT and SNEGSKA (reference sequence). The CDR3 is 15 amino acids. Trimming removed 1 base from V and 3 bases from J, with 15 bases in between. Findings of the study overall: Mainly CM and EM harbored the contracting CD4+ clones; mainly EMRA harbored the CD8+ ones. CD4/CD8 balance characterized clones contracting day 15 to 85, and CD4+ skew characterized later expanders.

What was sequenced was PBMCs or a T cell subset sorted from them (not recorded which). This clonotype was obtained from a man between 18 and 29 years old who had mild COVID-19 (a few samples of this study predate the infection). Cell type and time point are not known. This chain connects TRBV20-1 to TRBJ1-1, with a weak D call TRBD1 (6 bases). CDR3 coding DNA: TGCAGTGCTAGAGCCTCGTGGAGGGGGGACACTGAAGCTTTCTTT. This sequence encodes CSARASWRGDTEAFF.